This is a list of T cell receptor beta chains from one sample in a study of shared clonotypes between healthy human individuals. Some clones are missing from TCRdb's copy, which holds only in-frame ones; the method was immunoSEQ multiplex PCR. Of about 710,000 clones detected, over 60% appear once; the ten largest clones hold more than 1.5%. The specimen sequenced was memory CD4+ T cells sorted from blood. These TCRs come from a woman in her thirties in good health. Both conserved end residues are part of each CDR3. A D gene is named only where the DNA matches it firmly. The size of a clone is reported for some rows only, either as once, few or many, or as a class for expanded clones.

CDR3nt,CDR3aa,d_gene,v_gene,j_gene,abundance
TGTGCCAGCAGAACCGGGACAATCCCCATGAACACCTTC,CASRTGTIPMNTF,.,TRBV28,TRBJ1-2,once
TGTGCCAGCTCACCCTTCCGAGCGGGAGTTAAAGACGAGCAGTACTTC,CASSPFRAGVKDEQYF,TRBD2,TRBV18,TRBJ2-7,.
TGCAGCGCACTAACTAGCACAGATACGCAGTATTTT,CSALTSTDTQYF,.,TRBV29-1,TRBJ2-3,.
TGTGCCAGCAGCCAAAAACGGACTAGTCGGGATACGCAGTATTTT,CASSQKRTSRDTQYF,TRBD2,TRBV14,TRBJ2-3,.
TGTGCCAGCAGCTTGAAGACAGGCTACGAGCAGTACTTC,CASSLKTGYEQYF,.,TRBV5-4,TRBJ2-7,.
TGTGCCAGCAGTACCATATGGGGACAGGGAAGGGGCTACACCTTC,CASSTIWGQGRGYTF,TRBD1,TRBV28,TRBJ1-2,.
TGTGCCAGCAGCCTTACAGATACGCAGTATTTT,CASSLTDTQYF,.,TRBV7-9,TRBJ2-3,once
TGCGCCAGCAGCGACCACAGGGGGCGAACTGAAGCTTTCTTT,CASSDHRGRTEAFF,TRBD1,TRBV5-1,TRBJ1-1,.
TGTGCCAGTAGTATTGGGGGAGGTCCCCAGCATTTT,CASSIGGGPQHF,.,TRBV19,TRBJ1-5,few
TGTGCCAGAAGCTTGCCTAGCGGGACGTACAATGAGCAGTTCTTC,CARSLPSGTYNEQFF,TRBD2,TRBV5-3,TRBJ2-1,.
TGCGCCAGCAGCCGCGAGGGATACACTGAAGCTTTCTTT,CASSREGYTEAFF,.,TRBV4-1,TRBJ1-1,.
TGTGCCAGCCGCCCTGCGGGAATCACCTACGAGCAGTACTTC,CASRPAGITYEQYF,.,TRBV28,TRBJ2-7,.
TGCGCCAGCAGCGGAGGGAGGAACTACAATGAGCAGTTCTTC,CASSGGRNYNEQFF,.,TRBV5-1,TRBJ2-1,.
TGTGCCAGCAGCTATTGGGGACAGGGTAAGGTCGAGCAGTACTTC,CASSYWGQGKVEQYF,TRBD1,TRBV11-2,TRBJ2-7,.
TGTGCCAGTAAAACCGGGACAGGGGGGTCGTGGTCTTCTGGCTACACCTTC,CASKTGTGGSWSSGYTF,TRBD1,TRBV19,TRBJ1-2,.
TGTGCCAGCAGTGTTTTGGGAGCGGGCGTCTACAATGAGCAGTTCTTC,CASSVLGAGVYNEQFF,.,TRBV28,TRBJ2-1,.
TGTGCCAGCAGCACCACAGAGGACAGCTCTGGAAACACCATATATTTT,CASSTTEDSSGNTIYF,.,TRBV7-9,TRBJ1-3,many
TGTGCCAGTAGTATAGAGGGTCGAGGGAGAGGCGGCTACAATGAGCAGTTCTTC,CASSIEGRGRGGYNEQFF,.,TRBV19,TRBJ2-1,.
TGTGCCAGCAGCTGGGACAGGGGTCACGAGCAGTACTTC,CASSWDRGHEQYF,TRBD1,TRBV5-4,TRBJ2-7,.
TGTGCCAGCAGGAGGACTAGCGGGACCTACGAGCAGTACTTC,CASRRTSGTYEQYF,TRBD2,TRBV6-5,TRBJ2-7,.
TGCGCCAGCAAGAGGGCGGGGAGTTCAAATGAAAAACTGTTTTTT,CASKRAGSSNEKLFF,.,TRBV4-1,TRBJ1-4,few
TGTGCCAGCAGCTTAGTTGCCTTCTCTGGAAACACCATATATTTT,CASSLVAFSGNTIYF,.,TRBV7-9,TRBJ1-3,.
TGCGCCAGCAGCCCAGGAGGGACAGACAACTATGGCTACACCTTC,CASSPGGTDNYGYTF,TRBD1,TRBV5-1,TRBJ1-2,.
TGTGCCAGCAGCTTGGAAGGTAGCGGGGAGAGGACCTACGAGCAGTACTTC,CASSLEGSGERTYEQYF,TRBD2,TRBV5-4,TRBJ2-7,.
TGTGCCAGCTCACCATACGACAGGGATGAAGCTTTCTTT,CASSPYDRDEAFF,TRBD1,TRBV18,TRBJ1-1,.
TGTGCTAGTGGTTTGGGGACTAGCGGTAATGAGCAGTTCTTC,CASGLGTSGNEQFF,TRBD2,TRBV12-5,TRBJ2-1,.
TGTGCCAGCAGCACCCAGGGTGGGGTTGGCTACACCTTC,CASSTQGGVGYTF,.,TRBV7-2,TRBJ1-2,.
TGTGCCAGCAGCGGAGGGGGGCCCGGGACTGAAGCTTTCTTT,CASSGGGPGTEAFF,.,TRBV9,TRBJ1-1,.
TGCAGTGCTACTCGAACCCCCGAAGCTTTCTTT,CSATRTPEAFF,.,TRBV20-1,TRBJ1-1,.
TGTGCCAGCAGTGAAGCTTTAGTCTTGGGTCGGGCAGATACGCAGTATTTT,CASSEALVLGRADTQYF,.,TRBV2,TRBJ2-3,.
TGTGCCTGGAGCAAATATGGGCAGCCACAAGAGACCCAGTACTTC,CAWSKYGQPQETQYF,.,TRBV30,TRBJ2-5,.
TGTGCCAGCAGCTTCCAGGGGAATCAGCCCCAGCATTTT,CASSFQGNQPQHF,.,TRBV7-9,TRBJ1-5,few
TGTGCCAGCTCACCACCGGATAGCGGGAGCAACGAGCAGTACTTC,CASSPPDSGSNEQYF,TRBD2,TRBV18,TRBJ2-7,.
TGTGCCAGCGGAGCGGGGGGACACAATCAGCCCCAGCATTTT,CASGAGGHNQPQHF,.,TRBV28,TRBJ1-5,.
TGTGCCAGTAGTCGTGGGACGGCGAACACCGGGGAGCTGTTTTTT,CASSRGTANTGELFF,.,TRBV19,TRBJ2-2,once
TGTGCCACCCATGGTAGTTTTGCCGGGGAGCTGTTTTTT,CATHGSFAGELFF,.,TRBV2,TRBJ2-2,.
TGTGCCAGCAGGTCCAGGGAATTCACAGATACGCAGTATTTT,CASRSREFTDTQYF,.,TRBV28,TRBJ2-3,.
TGTGCCAGCAGCTTGGATGTTGAAAAACTGTTTTTT,CASSLDVEKLFF,.,TRBV5-8,TRBJ1-4,.
TGTGCCTGGCGTTGGAGTATGGACACCGGGGAGCTGTTTTTT,CAWRWSMDTGELFF,.,TRBV30,TRBJ2-2,few
TGCGCCAGCAGCCAAGCTCGCGACACCCGGCCCCAGCATTTT,CASSQARDTRPQHF,.,TRBV4-1,TRBJ1-5,.
TGTGCCAGCAGCTTTTTTTTACAGGGGACAGCCTACGAGCAGTACTTC,CASSFFLQGTAYEQYF,TRBD1,TRBV5-4,TRBJ2-7,.
TGTGTCAGAAGCTTCAGCGTCAGGGGTCATCAGCCCCAGCATTTT,CVRSFSVRGHQPQHF,.,TRBV7-5,TRBJ1-5,.
TGCGCCAGCAGTTTAGTAGGGGGAGTCTCCGATACGCAGTATTTT,CASSLVGGVSDTQYF,.,TRBV10-2,TRBJ2-3,.
TGTGCCAGCAGCCAAGACCCCCTCACAGATACGCAGTATTTT,CASSQDPLTDTQYF,.,TRBV14,TRBJ2-3,.
TGCGCCAGCAGCTTGAACACGGGAGGTCAGCCCCAGCATTTT,CASSLNTGGQPQHF,.,TRBV5-1,TRBJ1-5,.
TGCGCCAGCAGCTTTATAACAGGTGTTCTAGCCCACGAGCAGTACTTC,CASSFITGVLAHEQYF,.,TRBV5-1,TRBJ2-7,few
TGTGCTAGTGGCCTAGCGGGAGGGCGGGAGACCCAGTACTTC,CASGLAGGRETQYF,TRBD2,TRBV12-5,TRBJ2-5,.
TGTGCCAGCAGCTTAGCTGGGCCTGGCGAGACCCAGTACTTC,CASSLAGPGETQYF,.,TRBV11-2,TRBJ2-5,few
TGCGCCAGCAGCCAAGTTAGGGATACGCAGTATTTT,CASSQVRDTQYF,.,TRBV4-1,TRBJ2-3,.
TGTGCCAGCAGGACGGGACAGGGGGACGATGGCTACACCTTC,CASRTGQGDDGYTF,TRBD1,TRBV6-1,TRBJ1-2,.
TGTGCCAGCAGCACGACAGGGGACTCATATTTT,CASSTTGDSYF,TRBD1,TRBV28,TRBJ1-3,few
TGTGCCAGCAGCTGGGGCTCCGGGGGTGAGCAGTTCTTC,CASSWGSGGEQFF,.,TRBV5-6,TRBJ2-1,.
TGCAGCGTGGGGAACAGGGGGCAGGATGAAGCTTTCTTT,CSVGNRGQDEAFF,TRBD1,TRBV29-1,TRBJ1-1,.
TGTGCCAGCAGCTTGGGATACATCAACACTGAAGCTTTCTTT,CASSLGYINTEAFF,.,TRBV7-2,TRBJ1-1,.
TGTGCCAGCAGTGCGTCAGGGGTCTACACTGAAGCTTTCTTT,CASSASGVYTEAFF,.,TRBV28,TRBJ1-1,.
TGTGCCAGCAGTCCCGGAGGATCACAGCCCCAGCATTTT,CASSPGGSQPQHF,.,TRBV28,TRBJ1-5,.
TGTGCCAGCAATCGGGGGGGTACGCAGTATTTT,CASNRGGTQYF,TRBD2,TRBV6-1,TRBJ2-3,.